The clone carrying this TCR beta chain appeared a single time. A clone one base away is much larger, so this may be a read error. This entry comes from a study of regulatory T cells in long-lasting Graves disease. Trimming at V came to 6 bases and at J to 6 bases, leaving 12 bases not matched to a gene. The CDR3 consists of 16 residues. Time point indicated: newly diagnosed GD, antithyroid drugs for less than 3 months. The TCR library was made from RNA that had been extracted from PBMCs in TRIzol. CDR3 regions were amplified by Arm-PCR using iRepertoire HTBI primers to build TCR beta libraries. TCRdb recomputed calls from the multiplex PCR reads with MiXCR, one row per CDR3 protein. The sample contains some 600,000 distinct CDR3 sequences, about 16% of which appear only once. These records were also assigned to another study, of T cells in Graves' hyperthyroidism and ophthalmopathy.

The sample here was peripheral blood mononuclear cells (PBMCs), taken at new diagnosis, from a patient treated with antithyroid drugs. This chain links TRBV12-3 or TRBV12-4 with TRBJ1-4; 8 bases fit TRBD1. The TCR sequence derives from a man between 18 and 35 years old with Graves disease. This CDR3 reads CASRSDRAASHEKLFF. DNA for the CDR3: TGTGCCAGCAGATCGGACAGGGCCGCGTCTCATGAAAAACTGTTTTTT.